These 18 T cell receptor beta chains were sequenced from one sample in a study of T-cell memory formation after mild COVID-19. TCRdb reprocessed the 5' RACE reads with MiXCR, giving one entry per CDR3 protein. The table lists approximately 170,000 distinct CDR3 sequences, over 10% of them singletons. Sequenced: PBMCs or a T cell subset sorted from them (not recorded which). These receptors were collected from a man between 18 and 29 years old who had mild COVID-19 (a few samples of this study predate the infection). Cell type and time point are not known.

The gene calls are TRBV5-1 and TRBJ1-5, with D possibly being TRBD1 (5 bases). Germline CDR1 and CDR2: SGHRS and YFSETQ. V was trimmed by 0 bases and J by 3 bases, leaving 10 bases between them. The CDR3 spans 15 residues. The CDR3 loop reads CASSLEGRVNQPQHF. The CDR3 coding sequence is TGCGCCAGCAGCTTGGAAGGCAGGGTCAATCAGCCCCAGCATTTT.

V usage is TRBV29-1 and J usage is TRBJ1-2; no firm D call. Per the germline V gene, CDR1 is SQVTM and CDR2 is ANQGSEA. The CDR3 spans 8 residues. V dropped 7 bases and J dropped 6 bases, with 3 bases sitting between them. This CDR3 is CSADGYTF. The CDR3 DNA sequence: TGCAGCGCCGATGGCTACACCTTC.

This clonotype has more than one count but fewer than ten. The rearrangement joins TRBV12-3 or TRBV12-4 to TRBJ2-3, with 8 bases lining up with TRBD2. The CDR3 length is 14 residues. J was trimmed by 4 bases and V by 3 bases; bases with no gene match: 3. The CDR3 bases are TGTGCCAGCAGTTTCGGGGGGGGGGCAGATACGCAGTATTTT. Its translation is CASSFGGGADTQYF.

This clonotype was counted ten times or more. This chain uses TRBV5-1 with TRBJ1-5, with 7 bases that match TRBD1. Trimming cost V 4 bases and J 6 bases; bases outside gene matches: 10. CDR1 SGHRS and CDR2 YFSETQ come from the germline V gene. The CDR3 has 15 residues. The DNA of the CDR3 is TGCGCCAGCAGCCTGGACAGGATGGGAGGTCAGCCCCAGCATTTT. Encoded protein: CASSLDRMGGQPQHF. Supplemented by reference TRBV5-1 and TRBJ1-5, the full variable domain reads KAGVTQTPRYLIKTRGQQVTLSCSPISGHRSVSWYQQTPGQGLQFLFEYFSETQRNKGNFPGRFSGRQFSNSRSEMNVSTLELGDSALYLCASSLDRMGGQPQHFGDGTRLSIL.

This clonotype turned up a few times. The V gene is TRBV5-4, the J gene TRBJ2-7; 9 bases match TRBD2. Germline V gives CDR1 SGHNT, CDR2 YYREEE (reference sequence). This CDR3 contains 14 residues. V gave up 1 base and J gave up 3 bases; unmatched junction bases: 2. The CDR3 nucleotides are TGTGCCAGCAGCTTGTTGACTAGCGGCTACGAGCAGTACTTC. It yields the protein CASSLLTSGYEQYF.

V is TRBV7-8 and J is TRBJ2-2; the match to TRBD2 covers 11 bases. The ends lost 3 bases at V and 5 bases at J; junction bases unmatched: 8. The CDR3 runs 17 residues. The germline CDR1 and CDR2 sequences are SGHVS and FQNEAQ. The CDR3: CASSFSGGAGGTGELFF. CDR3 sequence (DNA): TGTGCCAGCAGCTTTAGCGGGGGGGCCGGAGGAACCGGGGAGCTGTTTTTT. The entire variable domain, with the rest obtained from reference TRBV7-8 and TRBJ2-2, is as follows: GAGVSQSPRYKVAKRGQDVALRCDPISGHVSLFWYQQALGQGPEFLTYFQNEAQLDKSGLPSDRFFAERPEGSVSTLKIQRTQQEDSAVYLCASSFSGGAGGTGELFFGEGSRLTVL.

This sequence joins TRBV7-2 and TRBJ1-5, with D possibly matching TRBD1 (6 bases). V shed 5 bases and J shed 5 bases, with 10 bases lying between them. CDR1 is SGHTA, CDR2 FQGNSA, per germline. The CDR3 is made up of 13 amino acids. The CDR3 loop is CASSQNRDQPQHF. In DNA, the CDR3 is TGTGCCAGCAGCCAAAACAGGGATCAGCCCCAGCATTTT. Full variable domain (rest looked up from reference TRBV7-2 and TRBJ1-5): GAGVSQSPSNKVTEKGKDVELRCDPISGHTALYWYRQSLGQGLEFLIYFQGNSAPDKSGLPSDRFSAERTGGSVSTLTIQRTQQEDSAVYLCASSQNRDQPQHFGDGTRLSIL.

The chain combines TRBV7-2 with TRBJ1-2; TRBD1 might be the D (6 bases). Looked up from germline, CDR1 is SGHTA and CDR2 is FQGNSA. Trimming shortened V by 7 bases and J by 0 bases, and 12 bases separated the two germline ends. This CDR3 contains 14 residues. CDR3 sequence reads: CASNDRLPNYGYTF. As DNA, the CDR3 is TGTGCCAGCAACGACAGGCTACCTAACTATGGCTACACCTTC.

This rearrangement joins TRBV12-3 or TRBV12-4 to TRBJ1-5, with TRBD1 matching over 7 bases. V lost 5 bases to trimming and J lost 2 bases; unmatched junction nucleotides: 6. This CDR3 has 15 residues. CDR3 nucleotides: TGTGCCAGCAGTACCAGACAGGGCGGCAATCAGCCCCAGCATTTT. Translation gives CASSTRQGGNQPQHF.

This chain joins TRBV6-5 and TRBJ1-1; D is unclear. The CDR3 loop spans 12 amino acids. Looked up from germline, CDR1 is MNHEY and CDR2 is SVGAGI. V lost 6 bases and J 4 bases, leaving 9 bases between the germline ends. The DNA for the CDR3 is TGTGCCAGCAGCTCTCGCCCCACTGAAGCTTTCTTT. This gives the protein CASSSRPTEAFF.

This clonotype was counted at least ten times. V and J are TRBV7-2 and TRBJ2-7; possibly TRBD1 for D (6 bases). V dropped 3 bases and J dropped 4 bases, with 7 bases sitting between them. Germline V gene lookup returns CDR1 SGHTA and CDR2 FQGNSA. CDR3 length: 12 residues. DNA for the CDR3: TGTGCCAGCAGCTTCCAGGGGTACGAGCAGTACTTC. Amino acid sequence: CASSFQGYEQYF.

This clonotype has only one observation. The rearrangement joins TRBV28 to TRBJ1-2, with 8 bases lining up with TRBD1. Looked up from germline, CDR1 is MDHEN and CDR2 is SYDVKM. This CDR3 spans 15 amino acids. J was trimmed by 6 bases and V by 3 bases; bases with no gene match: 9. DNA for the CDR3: TGTGCCAGCAGTTTGGTGACAGGGGTAGTGAATGGCTACACCTTC. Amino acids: CASSLVTGVVNGYTF.

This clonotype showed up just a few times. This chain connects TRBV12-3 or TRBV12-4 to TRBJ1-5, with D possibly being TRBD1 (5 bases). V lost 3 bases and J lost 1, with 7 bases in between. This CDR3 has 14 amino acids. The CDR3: CASSLAGSNQPQHF. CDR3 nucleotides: TGTGCCAGCAGTTTGGCAGGGAGCAATCAGCCCCAGCATTTT.

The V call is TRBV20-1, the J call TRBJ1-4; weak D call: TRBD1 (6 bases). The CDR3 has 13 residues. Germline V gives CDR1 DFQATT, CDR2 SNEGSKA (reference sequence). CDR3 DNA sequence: TGCAGCGGTACCTCGGGGGGCTCTGAAAAACTGTTTTTT. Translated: CSGTSGGSEKLFF.

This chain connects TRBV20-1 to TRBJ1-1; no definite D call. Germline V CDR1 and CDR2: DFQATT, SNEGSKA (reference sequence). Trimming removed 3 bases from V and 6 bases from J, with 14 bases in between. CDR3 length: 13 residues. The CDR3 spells CSARPNSSPEAFF. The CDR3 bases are TGCAGTGCTAGGCCAAACTCAAGTCCTGAAGCTTTCTTT.

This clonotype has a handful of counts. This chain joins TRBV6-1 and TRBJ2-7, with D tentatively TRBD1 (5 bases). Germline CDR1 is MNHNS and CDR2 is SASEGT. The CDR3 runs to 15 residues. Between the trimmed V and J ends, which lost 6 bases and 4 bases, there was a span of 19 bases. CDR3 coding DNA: TGTGCCAGCAGGCAATACCAGGGTGGCGGTTACGAGCAGTACTTC. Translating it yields CASRQYQGGGYEQYF.

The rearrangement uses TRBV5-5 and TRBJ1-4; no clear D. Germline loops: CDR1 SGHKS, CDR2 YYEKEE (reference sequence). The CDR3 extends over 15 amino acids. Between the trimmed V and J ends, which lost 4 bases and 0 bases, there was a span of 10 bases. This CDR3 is CASSPTATTNEKLFF. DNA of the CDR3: TGTGCCAGCAGCCCGACGGCCACAACTAATGAAAAACTGTTTTTT.

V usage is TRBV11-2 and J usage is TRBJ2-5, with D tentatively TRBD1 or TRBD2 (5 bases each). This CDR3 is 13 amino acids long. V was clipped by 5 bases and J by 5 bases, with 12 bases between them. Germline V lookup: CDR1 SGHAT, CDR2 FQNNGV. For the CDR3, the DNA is TGTGCCAGCAGCCCCAGGGACCGGGAGACCCAGTACTTC. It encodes CASSPRDRETQYF. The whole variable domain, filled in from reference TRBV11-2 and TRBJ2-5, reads EAGVAQSPRYKIIEKRQSVAFWCNPISGHATLYWYQQILGQGPKLLIQFQNNGVVDDSQLPKDRFSAERLKGVDSTLKIQPAKLEDSAVYLCASSPRDRETQYFGPGTRLLVL.